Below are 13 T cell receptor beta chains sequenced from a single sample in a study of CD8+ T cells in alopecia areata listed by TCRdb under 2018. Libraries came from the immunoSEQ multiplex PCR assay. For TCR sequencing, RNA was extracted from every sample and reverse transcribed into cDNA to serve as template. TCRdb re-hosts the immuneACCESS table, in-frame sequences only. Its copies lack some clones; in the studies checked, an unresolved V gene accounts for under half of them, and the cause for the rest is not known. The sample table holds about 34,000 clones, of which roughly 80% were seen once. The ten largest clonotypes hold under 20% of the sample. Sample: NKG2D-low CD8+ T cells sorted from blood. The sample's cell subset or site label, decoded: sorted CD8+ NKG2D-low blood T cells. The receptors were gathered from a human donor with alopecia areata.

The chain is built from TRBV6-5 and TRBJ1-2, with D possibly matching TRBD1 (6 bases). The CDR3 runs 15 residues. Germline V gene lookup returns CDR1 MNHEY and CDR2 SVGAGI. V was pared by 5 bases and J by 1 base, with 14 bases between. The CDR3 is CASSPDSPINYGYTF. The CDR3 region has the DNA TGTGCCAGCAGTCCGGACAGCCCGATTAACTATGGCTACACCTTC.

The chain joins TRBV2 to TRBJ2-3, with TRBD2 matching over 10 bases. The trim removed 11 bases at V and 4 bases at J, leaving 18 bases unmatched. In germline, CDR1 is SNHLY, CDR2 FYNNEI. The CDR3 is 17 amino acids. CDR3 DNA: TGTGCCGGTAGCCGTCCGGCTAGCGGGAGAGACGCAGATACGCAGTATTTT. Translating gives CAGSRPASGRDADTQYF.

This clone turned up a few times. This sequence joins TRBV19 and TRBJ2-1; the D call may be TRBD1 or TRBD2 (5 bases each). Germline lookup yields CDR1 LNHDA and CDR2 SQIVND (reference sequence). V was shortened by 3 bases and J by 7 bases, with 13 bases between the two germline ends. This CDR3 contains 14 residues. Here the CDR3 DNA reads TGTGCCAGTAGTATTAATCCGGGGCTGAATGAGCAGTTCTTC. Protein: CASSINPGLNEQFF. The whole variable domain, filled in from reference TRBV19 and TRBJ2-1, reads DGGITQSPKYLFRKEGQNVTLSCEQNLNHDAMYWYRQDPGQGLRLIYYSQIVNDFQKGDIAEGYSVSREKKESFPLTVTSAQKNPTAFYLCASSINPGLNEQFFGPGTRLTVL.

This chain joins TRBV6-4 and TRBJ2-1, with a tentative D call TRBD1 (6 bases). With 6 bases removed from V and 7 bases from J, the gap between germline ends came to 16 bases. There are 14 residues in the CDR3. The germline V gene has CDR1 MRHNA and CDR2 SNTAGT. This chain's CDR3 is CASSQGTETNEQFF. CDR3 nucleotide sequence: TGTGCCAGCAGCCAGGGGACCGAAACAAATGAGCAGTTCTTC.

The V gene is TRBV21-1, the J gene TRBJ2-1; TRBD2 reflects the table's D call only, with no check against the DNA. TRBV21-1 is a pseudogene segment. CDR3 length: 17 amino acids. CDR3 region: CASNKWGTSGMDNEQFF. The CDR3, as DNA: TGTGCCAGCAATAAGTGGGGAACTAGCGGGATGGACAATGAGCAGTTCTTC.

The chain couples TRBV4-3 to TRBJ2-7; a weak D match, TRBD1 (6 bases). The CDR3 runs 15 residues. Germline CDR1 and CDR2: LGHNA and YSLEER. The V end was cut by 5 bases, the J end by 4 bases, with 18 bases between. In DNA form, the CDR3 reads TGCGCCAGCAGCTTACACACGGGACATCGATACGAGCAGTACTTC. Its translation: CASSLHTGHRYEQYF.

CDR3 sequence (DNA): TGTGCCAGCAGTTTCTCGGGCCTAGTAGAGACCCAGTACTTC. Protein product: CASSFSGLVETQYF. V gene TRBV27 combines with J gene TRBJ2-5; D gene ambiguous. The CDR3 covers 14 residues. Germline CDR1 MNHEY, CDR2 SMNVEV (reference sequence). V was clipped by 3 bases and J by 4 bases, with 12 bases between them.

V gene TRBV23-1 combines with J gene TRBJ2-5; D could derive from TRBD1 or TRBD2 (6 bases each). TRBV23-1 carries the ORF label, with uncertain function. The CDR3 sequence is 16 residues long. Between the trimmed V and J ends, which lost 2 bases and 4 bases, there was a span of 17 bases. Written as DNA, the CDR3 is TGCGCCAGCAGTCAAACCGGGCGGAGGGGGGCAGAGACCCAGTACTTC. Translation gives CASSQTGRRGAETQYF.

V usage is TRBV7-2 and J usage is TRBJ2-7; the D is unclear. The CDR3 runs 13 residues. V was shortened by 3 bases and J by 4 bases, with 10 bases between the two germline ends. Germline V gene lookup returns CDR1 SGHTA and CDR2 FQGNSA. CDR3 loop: CASSFAVKYEQYF. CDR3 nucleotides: TGTGCCAGCAGCTTTGCCGTGAAATACGAGCAGTACTTC.

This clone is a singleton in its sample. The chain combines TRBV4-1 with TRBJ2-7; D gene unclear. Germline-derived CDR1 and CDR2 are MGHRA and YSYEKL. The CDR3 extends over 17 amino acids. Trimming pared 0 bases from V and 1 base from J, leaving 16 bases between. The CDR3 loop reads CASSQDLYGADSYEQYF. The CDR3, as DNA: TGCGCCAGCAGCCAAGATCTTTACGGAGCCGATTCCTACGAGCAGTACTTC.

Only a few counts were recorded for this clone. CDR3 amino acids: CASSEGQETQYF. CDR3 coding DNA: TGTGCCAGCAGTGAGGGTCAAGAGACCCAGTACTTC. The chain has TRBV25-1 and TRBJ2-5; no reliable D call. The CDR3 runs to 12 residues. From germline, CDR1 is MGHDK and CDR2 SYGVNS. The V end was cut by 3 bases, the J end by 2 bases, with 4 bases between.

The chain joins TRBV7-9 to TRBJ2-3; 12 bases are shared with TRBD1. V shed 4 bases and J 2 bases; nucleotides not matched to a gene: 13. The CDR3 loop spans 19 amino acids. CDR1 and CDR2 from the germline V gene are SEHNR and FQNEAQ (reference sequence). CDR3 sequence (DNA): TGTGCCAGCAGCTCTAACCGCCGGGACAGGGGGCTCTTCACAGATACGCAGTATTTT. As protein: CASSSNRRDRGLFTDTQYF.

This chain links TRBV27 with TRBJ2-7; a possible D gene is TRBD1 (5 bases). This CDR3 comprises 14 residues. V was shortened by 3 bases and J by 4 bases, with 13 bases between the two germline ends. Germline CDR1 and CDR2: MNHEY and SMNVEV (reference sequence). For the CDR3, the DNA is TGTGCCAGCAGTTTGTTGGGGCAGGAGTACGAGCAGTACTTC. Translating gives CASSLLGQEYEQYF.